Reported below is one TCR beta chain. Its antigen is unknown. The data were taken from a study of T cell responses to AZD1222 COVID-19 vaccine. Across the study: Some second doses came at about 4 weeks and others at about 12 weeks; these were pooled.

Clones were sequenced by immunoSEQ multiplex PCR, and TCRdb holds only the in-frame ones, with some missing. The sample carries some 180,000 clones, around 92% recorded once. Study-wide points: Possibly, clonal diversity was underestimated; donors were largely white British and included more females. Spike-specific TCRs gained breadth and depth after people received two AZD1222 doses. Spike was spanned by vaccine-associated CD4 TCRs, which were dominant at 160-218 and 743-854.

The J segment lost 5 bases and the V segment lost 6 bases, leaving 6 bases of the junction unmatched. Germline lookup yields CDR1 MNHEY and CDR2 SMNVEV (reference sequence). The CDR3 totals 13 residues. The receptor was derived from an adult in good health. V is TRBV27 and J is TRBJ1-2; 7 nucleotides align to TRBD1. This material consisted of peripheral blood, taken on day 0 of AZD1222 vaccination. DNA of the CDR3: TGTGCCAGCAGGCCGGGACAGCTTTATGGCTACACCTTC. Translated, it gives CASRPGQLYGYTF.